This T cell receptor (beta chain) is drawn from a study of read filtering for tumor transcriptome and immune sequencing. Study overall: Whole-transcriptome libraries were prepared after DNase treatment.

This clonotype was observed a few times. Trimming removed 4 bases from V and 3 bases from J, with 19 bases in between. CDR3 length: 16 amino acids. CDR1 and CDR2 (germline): SGHVS, FQNEAQ. The library was built from 400 to 500 ng RNA with molecular barcoded adaptors for alpha/delta and beta/gamma chains. TCRdb called the reads again in MiXCR, with one record for every CDR3 protein. The repertoire has roughly 90,000 distinct CDR3 sequences, 20% to 25% of them found once; the top ten carry about an eighth. The sequence derives from a donor aged 40 or older with multiple myeloma. Sequenced sample: a population of CD138-negative cells sorted from bone marrow. J is TRBJ2-7 and V is TRBV7-8, with no clear D. The CDR3 nucleotides are TGTGCCAGCAGCTCTTCTGGCACACCCAGAGACTACGAGCAGTACTTC. Amino acids: CASSSSGTPRDYEQYF.